This TCR beta chain was recorded in a study of blood T cell repertoires in COVID-19. Across the study: The United States, Italy and Spain provided the acute and convalescent COVID-19 samples. From T cells, B-cell-depleted T cells, or PBMCs came the material, which was cDNA or gDNA.

Authors' processing steps: Reference gene primers were amplified, and this amplification served to estimate nucleated cell counts. Profiled with immunoSEQ multiplex PCR; TCRdb holds only in-frame clones, not every one. D and trimming come from the DNA, and the V and J calls and clone size come from that table. This sample yields some 200,000 clones, of which more than 65% are seen a single time; about 13% belongs to the top ten. Trimming at V came to 0 bases and at J to 10 bases, leaving 6 bases not matched to a gene. Germline CDR1 and CDR2: MNHEY and SVGEGT. The CDR3 runs to 14 residues. Input material: peripheral blood. The chain combines TRBV6-2 or TRBV6-3 with TRBJ2-3, with 8 nucleotides matching TRBD2. This TCR was sampled from a human donor in a cohort sampled during active COVID-19. CDR3 sequence: CASSYSGAGAAQYF. CDR3 in DNA: TGTGCCAGCAGTTACTCTGGAGCGGGGGCAGCGCAGTATTTT.